This T cell receptor beta chain came from a study of cytomegalovirus exposure and HLA in healthy donors. About the research overall: A previous analysis identified approximately 110 million unique TCR beta sequences derived from roughly 180 million T cells.

A multiplex PCR was run with 60 Vbeta primers and 13 Jbeta primers. Sequencing was performed with immunoSEQ multiplex PCR; in TCRdb, only in-frame clones are kept and a portion is missing. The data contain some 150,000 clones, roughly 80% of them singletons. Note on this clone: The antigen is unknown.

Whole-study findings and limits: Most CMV-associated TCR beta chains appeared HLA-restricted in a later analysis. Many donors carried some public TCRs, although rarity characterized most TCR sequences. The CMV antigen specificity of a few CMV-associated chains was confirmed through in vitro analysis.

The length of the CDR3 is 17 residues. After removal of 0 bases from V and 3 bases from J, the junction contained 7 bases not matched to a gene. Germline loops: CDR1 MNHEY, CDR2 SMNVEV (reference sequence). This TCR was recovered from a woman aged 50 to 65 in good health and CMV-seropositive. The rearrangement uses TRBV27 and TRBJ2-7; 11 nucleotides align to TRBD2. The sequencing input was PBMCs. CDR3 nucleotides: TGTGCCAGCAGTTTATCCCCCACTAGCGGGAGTATCTACGAGCAGTACTTC. Translation: CASSLSPTSGSIYEQYF.